Following are 28 T cell receptor beta chains from one sample sequenced in a study of blood T cells in healthy people across ages. The second PCR ran about 6 to 12 cycles with a sample-barcoded 5' primer and J-beta primers. MiXCR, run by TCRdb on the 5' RACE reads, gives a single entry per CDR3 protein. The repertoire has hundreds of thousands of distinct CDR3 sequences, more than 25% of them found once; the top ten carry roughly a sixth. Material for sequencing was blood. The receptors come from a woman aged 80 or over in good health.

This clonotype was seen only once. A much larger clone sits a single nucleotide away, making a read error possible. For the CDR3, the DNA is TGTACCAGCAGCGCGCGCGGGTACTATGGCTACACCTTC. Its translation is CTSSARGYYGYTF. This chain joins TRBV9 and TRBJ1-2; no clear D. Germline-derived CDR1 and CDR2 are SGDLS and YYNGEE. The CDR3 has 13 residues. Drawing the rest from reference TRBV9 and TRBJ1-2, the complete variable domain is DSGVTQTPKHLITATGQRVTLRCSPRSGDLSVYWYQQSLDQGLQFLIQYYNGEERAKGNILERFSAQQFPDLHSELNLSSLELGDSALYFCTSSARGYYGYTFGSGTRLTVV.

This clonotype was recorded at least ten times. This chain connects TRBV7-2 to TRBJ2-7; 13 bases align to TRBD2. Looked up from germline, CDR1 is SGHTA and CDR2 is FQGNSA. The CDR3 has 16 amino acids. J gave up 2 bases and V 4 bases, and 5 bases lay outside the gene matches. CDR3 nucleotide sequence: TGTGCCAGCAGCTCTTATGGGACTAGCGGGGCCTACGAGCAGTACTTC. Translating it yields CASSSYGTSGAYEQYF.

The chain is built from TRBV29-1 and TRBJ2-7; TRBD2 matches 7 bases. In germline, CDR1 is SQVTM, CDR2 ANQGSEA. The CDR3 is made up of 12 amino acids. Trimming took 5 bases from V and 5 from J; bases not matched to a gene: 6. The CDR3 spells CSVIKGLHEQYF. For the CDR3, the DNA is TGCAGCGTTATTAAGGGACTACACGAGCAGTACTTC.

The chain couples TRBV14 to TRBJ2-5; D tentatively reads TRBD1 or TRBD2 (5 bases each). Germline values: CDR1 SGHDN, CDR2 FVKESK. Trimming removed 1 base at V and 2 bases at J, with 17 bases between. The CDR3 runs to 17 residues. CDR3 bases: TGTGCCAGCAGCCAAGTGCGGGTCCGAAGGGGACAAGAGACCCAGTACTTC. It specifies CASSQVRVRRGQETQYF.

This clonotype was observed a single time. J is TRBJ1-1 and V is TRBV3-1, with unresolved D. V dropped 4 bases and J dropped 0 bases, with 12 bases sitting between them. Germline CDR1 reads LGHDT; CDR2 reads YNNKEL (reference sequence). The CDR3 is 15 amino acids. The CDR3 loop is CASSLNSQLNTEAFF. The CDR3 DNA follows: TGTGCCAGCAGCCTGAACAGCCAGTTGAACACTGAAGCTTTCTTT. The full variable domain, with the rest looked up from reference TRBV3-1 and TRBJ1-1, is DTAVSQTPKYLVTQMGNDKSIKCEQNLGHDTMYWYKQDSKKFLKIMFSYNNKELIINETVPNRFSPKSPDKAHLNLHINSLELGDSAVYFCASSLNSQLNTEAFFGQGTRLTVV.

This clonotype was seen many times. The rearrangement joins TRBV25-1 to TRBJ2-5; 12 nucleotides agree with TRBD1. V was clipped by 4 bases and J by 1 base; unmatched bases: 1. The CDR3 runs to 15 residues. Germline loops: CDR1 MGHDK, CDR2 SYGVNS. The CDR3: CASSAGQGAQETQYF. In DNA, the CDR3 is TGTGCCAGCAGTGCGGGACAGGGGGCCCAAGAGACCCAGTACTTC.

This clonotype was picked up many times. V gene TRBV6-2 or TRBV6-3 combines with J gene TRBJ2-4; D gene uncertain. Per the germline V gene, CDR1 is MNHEY and CDR2 is SVGEGT. The CDR3 is 17 amino acids. With 3 bases removed from V and 0 bases from J, the gap between germline ends came to 15 bases. CDR3 sequence reads: CASSYPGTVLAKNIQYF. CDR3 nucleotides: TGTGCCAGCAGTTATCCCGGAACAGTACTAGCCAAAAACATTCAGTACTTC.

This clonotype was seen ten or more times. This chain connects TRBV7-2 to TRBJ2-1, with TRBD1 identical over 7 bases. Unmatched junction bases numbered 9, after V lost 4 bases and J lost 0 bases. Germline V gene data show CDR1 as SGHTA and CDR2 as FQGNSA. The CDR3 extends over 17 amino acids. CDR3 sequence (DNA): TGTGCCAGCAGCTCTTCCGGGACAGCGAGCTCCTACAATGAGCAGTTCTTC. Translating it yields CASSSSGTASSYNEQFF. The complete variable domain, with remaining parts taken from reference TRBV7-2 and TRBJ2-1, reads GAGVSQSPSNKVTEKGKDVELRCDPISGHTALYWYRQSLGQGLEFLIYFQGNSAPDKSGLPSDRFSAERTGGSVSTLTIQRTQQEDSAVYLCASSSSGTASSYNEQFFGPGTRLTVL.

The V gene is TRBV27, the J gene TRBJ2-2; TRBD1 agrees at 7 bases. The trim removed 6 bases at V and 6 bases at J, leaving 10 bases unmatched. The CDR3 totals 15 residues. The V gene's germline CDR1 is MNHEY and CDR2 SMNVEV (reference sequence). In DNA form, the CDR3 reads TGTGCCAGCAGCCTCCCGACAGGGTCCCCCGGGGAGCTGTTTTTT. This codes for CASSLPTGSPGELFF.

At least ten counts were recorded for this clonotype. The chain employs TRBV12-3 or TRBV12-4 and TRBJ2-1; D is perhaps TRBD2 (5 bases). The V and J ends lost 3 bases and 9 bases respectively, with 15 bases between them. This CDR3 comprises 14 residues. The CDR3 reads CASSFGGVEGEQFF. The CDR3 nucleotides read TGTGCCAGCAGTTTCGGTGGCGTCGAGGGTGAGCAGTTCTTC.

This clonotype was recorded many times. This chain joins TRBV4-3 and TRBJ2-1; D not resolved. Germline V gene data show CDR1 as LGHNA and CDR2 as YSLEER. Trimming shortened V by 3 bases and J by 4 bases, and 13 bases separated the two germline ends. There are 15 residues in the CDR3. The CDR3 nucleotides are TGCGCCAGCAGCCAGCCCGGGCGACCGTACAATGAGCAGTTCTTC. As protein: CASSQPGRPYNEQFF.

This clonotype was observed a handful of times. This sequence joins TRBV20-1 and TRBJ1-5; TRBD1 matches at 9 bases. Trimming at V came to 5 bases and at J to 4 bases, leaving 3 bases not matched to a gene. The V gene's germline CDR1 is DFQATT and CDR2 SNEGSKA (reference sequence). This CDR3 comprises 13 residues. CDR3 residues: CSARGTGNQPQHF. As DNA, the CDR3 is TGCAGTGCTCGAGGGACAGGGAATCAGCCCCAGCATTTT.

This clonotype was picked up one time. Without the conserved terminal phenylalanine or tryptophan, this CDR3 likely stems from a read error. V and J are TRBV12-3 or TRBV12-4 and TRBJ2-3; TRBD2 agrees at 9 bases. The CDR3 sequence is 16 residues long. V lost 5 bases, J lost 4 bases, and 10 bases stayed unmatched. The CDR3 region is CASSVSKTSGSDTQYL. DNA for the CDR3: TGTGCCAGCAGTGTTTCGAAGACTAGCGGTTCAGATACGCAGTATCTT.

The sample holds a few counts of this clonotype. This chain links TRBV10-1 with TRBJ1-1; TRBD1 is a possible D gene (5 bases). Germline V gives CDR1 WNHNN, CDR2 SYGVQD (reference sequence). Trimming pared 0 bases from V and 7 bases from J, leaving 9 bases between. The length of the CDR3 is 13 residues. CDR3 loop: CASSESGGVEAFF. The CDR3 bases are TGCGCCAGCAGTGAGTCGGGGGGTGTTGAAGCTTTCTTT.

This clonotype has a handful of counts. The rearrangement uses TRBV5-1 and TRBJ1-1; D gene unclear. The V and J ends lost 0 bases and 1 base respectively, with 10 bases between them. The V gene's germline CDR1 is SGHRS and CDR2 YFSETQ. The CDR3 runs to 15 residues. The CDR3 coding sequence is TGCGCCAGCAGCTTGGATCTAGGAGCGAACACTGAAGCTTTCTTT. It codes for CASSLDLGANTEAFF.

Ten or more counts support this clonotype. This chain uses TRBV12-3 or TRBV12-4 with TRBJ2-1, with 12 bases identical to TRBD2. The V and J ends lost 6 bases and 6 bases, in that order; junction bases with no gene match: 6. The CDR3 sequence is 15 residues long. The chain's CDR3 is CASSPSGGDRNEQFF. CDR3 DNA: TGTGCCAGCAGCCCTAGCGGGGGGGACCGCAATGAGCAGTTCTTC.

To note about this clonotype: A much larger clonotype is one base distant, so this may be a read error. This chain joins TRBV2 and TRBJ2-4, with a possible D match to TRBD2 (5 bases). The DNA end is more similar to TRBJ2-7, so the J call may be wrong. Germline CDR1 reads SNHLY; CDR2 reads FYNNEI. The CDR3 sequence is 12 residues long. The CDR3 here is CTSGLVAYEQYF. The CDR3 DNA reads as TGTACCAGCGGTCTAGTGGCCTACGAGCAGTACTTC.

The CDR3 sequence is CASSLESLEGRAVTNYGYTF. CDR3 bases: TGTGCCAGCAGCTTAGAGTCCTTAGAGGGCAGGGCCGTCACTAACTATGGCTACACCTTC. V and J are TRBV11-2 and TRBJ1-2; a possible D gene is TRBD1 (5 bases). The ends were cut back, 0 bases at V and 0 bases at J, with 23 bases in the middle. Looked up from germline, CDR1 is SGHAT and CDR2 is FQNNGV. There are 20 residues in the CDR3.

This clonotype was counted many times. The chain recombines TRBV2 with TRBJ2-5, with 7 bases that match TRBD1. The CDR3 runs to 15 residues. The V segment lost 6 bases and the J segment 1 base; nucleotides outside the gene matches: 8. From germline, CDR1 is SNHLY and CDR2 FYNNEI. CDR3 loop: CASSAQGQSQETQYF. CDR3 nucleotide sequence: TGTGCCAGCAGCGCCCAGGGACAGAGCCAAGAGACCCAGTACTTC. Looking up the rest from reference TRBV2 and TRBJ2-5 gives the full variable domain: EPEVTQTPSHQVTQMGQEVILRCVPISNHLYFYWYRQILGQKVEFLVSFYNNEISEKSEIFDDQFSVERPDGSNFTLKIRSTKLEDSAMYFCASSAQGQSQETQYFGPGTRLLVL.

This clonotype came up many times. The chain carries TRBV12-3 or TRBV12-4 and TRBJ2-4, with D tentatively TRBD1 or TRBD2 (6 bases each). This CDR3 comprises 14 residues. The V gene lost 1 base and the J gene lost 4 bases, with 8 bases spanning the gap. The CDR3 loop is CASSLEGGKNIQYF. The CDR3, as DNA: TGTGCCAGCAGTTTAGAAGGGGGGAAAAACATTCAGTACTTC.

This clonotype was found a few times. This may arise from a read error, as a much more abundant clone is one base away. J is TRBJ2-1 and V is TRBV20-1; D gene uncertain. The closer fit of TRBJ2-7 to the DNA end suggests the J call may be wrong. Germline V gives CDR1 DFQATT, CDR2 SNEGSKA (reference sequence). The CDR3 is 16 amino acids. The CDR3 here is CSARGQSVLSYNEQYF. The CDR3 nucleotides are TGCAGTGCTAGAGGGCAATCCGTCCTCTCCTACAATGAGCAGTACTTC.

This clonotype was detected only a few times. Just one base apart from a much larger clone, this may be a read error. The chain uses TRBV11-2 and TRBJ2-5; 11 nucleotides line up with TRBD2. In germline, CDR1 is SGHAT, CDR2 FQNNGV. The ends lost 0 bases at V and 11 bases at J; junction bases unmatched: 11. This CDR3 comprises 16 residues. In DNA, the CDR3 is TGTGCCAGCAGCTTAGATCTAGCGGGGGGCAGGAATGAGCAGTACTTC. Protein product: CASSLDLAGGRNEQYF. Variable domain in full (rest from reference TRBV11-2 and TRBJ2-5): EAGVAQSPRYKIIEKRQSVAFWCNPISGHATLYWYQQILGQGPKLLIQFQNNGVVDDSQLPKDRFSAERLKGVDSTLKIQPAKLEDSAVYLCASSLDLAGGRNEQYFGPGTRLLVL.

This clonotype was seen a few times. This chain links TRBV6-2 or TRBV6-3 with TRBJ1-1, with TRBD1 identical over 7 bases. The V gene end was trimmed by 7 bases and the J gene end by 5 bases; junction bases not matched to a gene: 1. Germline V gene sequence: CDR1 MNHEY, CDR2 SVGEGT. The CDR3 length is 11 residues. The DNA of the CDR3 is TGTGCCAGCACACAGGGGACTGAAGCTTTCTTT. It encodes CASTQGTEAFF.

The sample holds a few counts of this clonotype. V is TRBV14 and J is TRBJ2-7; D is possibly TRBD2 (7 bases). Germline V gene lookup returns CDR1 SGHDN and CDR2 FVKESK. V lost 0 bases to trimming and J lost 9 bases, with 15 bases between them. The CDR3 covers 14 residues. The CDR3 spells CASSQDGGAAVQYF. The CDR3 DNA is TGTGCCAGCAGCCAAGATGGGGGGGCAGCGGTGCAGTACTTC.

The chain combines TRBV3-1 with TRBJ1-3; D might be TRBD1 (5 bases). Germline lookup yields CDR1 LGHDT and CDR2 YNNKEL (reference sequence). This CDR3 region has 14 residues. Trimming pared 4 bases from V and 0 bases from J, leaving 7 bases between. The CDR3 DNA reads TGTGCCAGCAGCCGGGACTACTCTGGAAACACCATATATTTT. Amino acids: CASSRDYSGNTIYF.

Regarding this clonotype: A much larger clone differs from this one at a single base, so this may be a read error. This CDR3 fails to terminate in the conserved phenylalanine or tryptophan, so it likely reflects a read error. V is TRBV25-1 and J is TRBJ1-2; unclear D gene. The CDR3 is 15 residues long. The germline CDR1 and CDR2 sequences are MGHDK and SYGVNS. The V end was cut by 2 bases, the J end by 4 bases, with 14 bases between. CDR3 amino acids: CASSEEGRSIYGYTC. For the CDR3, the DNA is TGTGCCAGCAGTGAAGAAGGCAGGAGCATCTATGGCTACACCTGC.

The V call is TRBV19, the J call TRBJ2-1; maybe TRBD1 (6 bases). This CDR3 is built from 15 residues. V was trimmed by 0 bases and J by 5 bases, leaving 11 bases between them. CDR1 is LNHDA and CDR2 is SQIVND in the germline V gene (reference sequence). CDR3 DNA: TGTGCCAGTAGTATAGAACGGACAGCCAACAATGAGCAGTTCTTC. It specifies CASSIERTANNEQFF.

This clonotype has more than one count but fewer than ten. Given a much more abundant clone one base away, this may be a read error. The chain carries TRBV6-5 and TRBJ2-1, with 15 bases aligning to TRBD2. The end of the DNA is better explained by TRBJ2-7, so the J call may be wrong. Germline V gives CDR1 MNHEY, CDR2 SVGAGI. The CDR3 is made up of 16 amino acids. CDR3 nucleotides: TGTGCCAGCAGTAGGACTAGCGGGGGGGCCTACAATGAGCAGTACTTC. Translation: CASSRTSGGAYNEQYF.